These 12 T cell receptor beta chains were all obtained from the same sample, sequenced in a study of T cells expressing NK-cell markers. TCRdb reprocessed the 5' RACE reads and stores each CDR3 protein as one record, lacking DNA. Recorded for this sample: roughly 180,000 distinct CDR3 sequences. Source material: blood T cells: a sorted CD56 or NKG2C T cell subset, CD4+ or CD8+ T cells, or bulk PBMC T cells (not recorded which). These TCRs come from a woman aged 18-69 years in good health.

The J gene is TRBJ2-1, the V gene TRBV18; TCRdb gives TRBD2 as the D gene, but with no DNA this cannot be confirmed. Per germline, CDR1 KGHSH and CDR2 LQKENI. This CDR3 spans 16 amino acids. CDR3 residues: CASSPYGGTIYNEQFF. Full variable domain (missing parts from reference TRBV18 and TRBJ2-1): NAGVMQNPRHLVRRRGQEARLRCSPMKGHSHVYWYRQLPEEGLKFMVYLQKENIIDESGMPKERFSAEFPKEGPSILRIQQVVRGDSAAYFCASSPYGGTIYNEQFFGPGTRLTVL.

This rearrangement joins TRBV7-3 to TRBJ2-3; the D call from TCRdb, TRBD2, cannot be confirmed without DNA. CDR3 size: 15 residues. Per the germline V gene, CDR1 is SGHTA and CDR2 is FQGTGA. The chain's CDR3 is CASSLDGLAWDTQYF.

The chain has TRBV20-1 and TRBJ1-1; TCRdb selects TRBD1, and the lack of DNA leaves this call unchecked. The germline V gene encodes CDR1 DFQATT and CDR2 SNEGSKA (reference sequence). This CDR3 spans 17 amino acids. CDR3 sequence: CSARDLPRGRRDTEAFF.

The chain is built from TRBV20-1 and TRBJ1-2; TCRdb calls TRBD1, which cannot be checked without DNA. CDR1 and CDR2 (germline): DFQATT, SNEGSKA (reference sequence). This CDR3 region has 13 residues. CDR3 in amino acids: CSAKPGQANGYTF.

The chain has TRBV7-3 and TRBJ1-2; TCRdb proposes TRBD1, but this gene call is untestable without DNA. Germline V gene sequence: CDR1 SGHTA, CDR2 FQGTGA. The CDR3 runs to 14 residues. Here the CDR3 reads CASSSTGRNYGYTF.

The gene calls are TRBV5-5 and TRBJ1-4; TCRdb lists TRBD1, though no DNA is available to test this call. Germline assignment: CDR1 SGHKS and CDR2 YYEKEE (reference sequence). The CDR3 has 16 residues. The CDR3 here is CASTKTQGAANEKLFF.

The V call is TRBV5-1, the J call TRBJ1-1; the TCRdb D gene call, TRBD1, has no DNA to confirm it. This CDR3 is built from 14 residues. Germline V gives CDR1 SGHRS, CDR2 YFSETQ. This CDR3 is CASSIGDGNTEAFF. Based on the CDR3 plus reference TRBV5-1 and TRBJ1-1, the full variable domain is KAGVTQTPRYLIKTRGQQVTLSCSPISGHRSVSWYQQTPGQGLQFLFEYFSETQRNKGNFPGRFSGRQFSNSRSEMNVSTLELGDSALYLCASSIGDGNTEAFFGQGTRLTVV.

The chain couples TRBV20-1 to TRBJ2-7; TCRdb outputs TRBD2, but without DNA this stays unchecked. CDR3 length equals 15 residues. Per germline, CDR1 DFQATT and CDR2 SNEGSKA (reference sequence). The CDR3 protein is CSAARTRGRAYEQYF.

The J gene is TRBJ1-1, the V gene TRBV5-1; TCRdb's assignment of TRBD1 cannot be checked, as there is no DNA. Germline V gene lookup returns CDR1 SGHRS and CDR2 YFSETQ. The CDR3 covers 17 residues. The CDR3 protein is CASSLALDPQVNTEAFF.

The chain links TRBV7-3 to TRBJ2-1; TCRdb's D call, TRBD2, is unchecked because there is no DNA. Germline CDR1 and CDR2: SGHTA and FQGTGA. There are 14 residues in the CDR3. The CDR3 loop is CASSYSPTPNEQFF.

The chain carries TRBV5-1 and TRBJ2-7. The CDR3 is 14 residues long. CDR1 and CDR2 (germline): SGHRS, YFSETQ. The CDR3 loop is CASSLDSGSDEQYF.

The chain employs TRBV12-3 or TRBV12-4 and TRBJ2-7; TCRdb's D call, TRBD1, is unchecked because there is no DNA. The CDR3 consists of 14 residues. CDR3 in amino acids: CASSLGRRTGEQYF.